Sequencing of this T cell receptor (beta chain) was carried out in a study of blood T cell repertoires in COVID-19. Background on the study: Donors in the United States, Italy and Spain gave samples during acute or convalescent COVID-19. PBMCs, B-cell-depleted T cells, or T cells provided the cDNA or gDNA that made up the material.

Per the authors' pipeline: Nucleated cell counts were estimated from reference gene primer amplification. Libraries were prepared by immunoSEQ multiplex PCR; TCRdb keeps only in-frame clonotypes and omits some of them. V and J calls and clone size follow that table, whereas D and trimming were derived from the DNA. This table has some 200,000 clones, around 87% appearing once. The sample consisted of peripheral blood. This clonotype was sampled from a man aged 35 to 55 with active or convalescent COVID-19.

The CDR3 DNA sequence: TGTGCCAGCAGTTACGGCACAGACGACCAAGAGACCCAGTACTTC. Translated: CASSYGTDDQETQYF. V usage is TRBV6-2 or TRBV6-3 and J usage is TRBJ2-5; D is unclear. CDR1 is MNHEY, CDR2 SVGEGT, per germline. V dropped 2 bases and J dropped 0 bases, with 10 bases sitting between them. There are 15 residues in the CDR3.